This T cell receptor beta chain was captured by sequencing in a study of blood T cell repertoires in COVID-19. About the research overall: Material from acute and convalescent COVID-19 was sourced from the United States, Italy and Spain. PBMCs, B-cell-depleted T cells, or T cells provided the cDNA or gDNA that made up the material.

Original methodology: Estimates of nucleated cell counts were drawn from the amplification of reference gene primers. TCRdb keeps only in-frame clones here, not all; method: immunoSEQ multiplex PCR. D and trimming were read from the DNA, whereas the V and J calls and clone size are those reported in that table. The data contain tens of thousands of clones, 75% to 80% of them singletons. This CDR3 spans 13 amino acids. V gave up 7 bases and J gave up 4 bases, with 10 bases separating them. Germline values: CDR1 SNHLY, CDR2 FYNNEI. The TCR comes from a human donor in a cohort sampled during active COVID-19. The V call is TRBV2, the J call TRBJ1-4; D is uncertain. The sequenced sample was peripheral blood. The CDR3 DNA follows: TGTGCCAGCACCTCGTGGAGTAATGAAAAACTGTTTTTT. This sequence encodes CASTSWSNEKLFF.